A selection of T cell receptor beta chains follows, all from one sample in a study of response to subunit inactivated influenza vaccine. MiXCR, run by TCRdb on the RT-PCR reads, gives a single entry per CDR3 protein. This sample has 500,000 to 600,000 distinct CDR3 sequences, with around 13% found just once. The sequenced sample was PBMCs from blood, obtained 11 to 12 days after vaccination. The receptors stem from a middle-aged man who received an inactivated influenza vaccine. Both conserved end residues are part of each CDR3. The order of the fields is clone size, D gene, J gene, V gene, CDR3 DNA, CDR3 protein. The D gene is left open where the match is weak. Size is stated for part of the rows, as once, few or many counts, or as a class when the clone is expanded.

>many|-|TRBJ2-7|TRBV4-3
TGCGCCAGCAGCCAAGACTTGGCCAGCTACGAGCAGTACTTC
CASSQDLASYEQYF
>few|-|TRBJ1-2|TRBV28
TGTGCCAGCAGTCCCACCGAAGGAGGAGGAGCAAACTATGGCTACACCTTC
CASSPTEGGGANYGYTF
>-|-|TRBJ2-7|TRBV7-2
TGTGTCAGCGGACCGGGGGCCTACGTGGCCGAGCAGTACTTC
CVSGPGAYVAEQYF
>few|-|TRBJ1-4|TRBV11-1
TGTGCCAGCAGCTTAGGCAGGCGCGCACTTGCAACTAATGAAAAACTGTTTTTT
CASSLGRRALATNEKLFF
>few|-|TRBJ2-7|TRBV12-3/TRBV12-4
TGTGCCAGCAGTCTTAGGGGAAGCACCGTGCGTAACGAGCAGTACTTC
CASSLRGSTVRNEQYF
>many|-|TRBJ1-5|TRBV20-1
TGCAGTGCTAGAGATACCAAGTCCGGGCAGCCCCAGCATTTT
CSARDTKSGQPQHF
>-|-|TRBJ1-1|TRBV4-2
TGTGCCAGCAGCCAGTCCAGGGCGGGTGAAGCTTTCTTT
CASSQSRAGEAFF
>few|TRBD1|TRBJ1-1|TRBV7-8
TGTGCCAGCAGCTTAGGGGCAACAGGGGGCCGGAGGACTGAAGCTTTCTTT
CASSLGATGGRRTEAFF
>few|-|TRBJ1-5|TRBV9
TGTGCCAGCAGCGTAGGGTCACAGAATCAGCCCCAGCATTTT
CASSVGSQNQPQHF
>few|-|TRBJ2-1|TRBV24-1
TGTGCCACCAGTGATTTCTTTGGGGGGAGAGGCTACAATGAGCAGTTCTTC
CATSDFFGGRGYNEQFF
>-|TRBD1|TRBJ2-1|TRBV5-5
TGTGCCAGCAGCATGGGACAGGGGGCCTACAATGAGCAGTTCTTC
CASSMGQGAYNEQFF
>-|TRBD1|TRBJ2-1|TRBV20-1
TGCAGTGCGGACCGGGACAGGGGCCAGTTCTTC
CSADRDRGQFF
>many|-|TRBJ2-3|TRBV7-9
TGTGCCAGCAGCCCCAAAGATACGCAGTATTTT
CASSPKDTQYF
>-|-|TRBJ2-6|TRBV19
TGTGCTAGTAGGGATCCCTCTGGGGCCAACGTCCTGACTTTC
CASRDPSGANVLTF
>few|-|TRBJ1-2|TRBV7-2
TGTGCCAGCAGATTAGCAGCCGGCTATGGCTACACCTTC
CASRLAAGYGYTF
>-|-|TRBJ2-7|TRBV29-1
TGCAGCGTTGGGGAGGGGGGTCTGACCTACGAGCAGTACTTC
CSVGEGGLTYEQYF
>-|-|TRBJ2-3|TRBV4-3
TGCGCCAGCAGCCAAGATCCCAGGGGACGTGTCACAGATACGCAGTATTTT
CASSQDPRGRVTDTQYF
>-|-|TRBJ2-2|TRBV6-2/TRBV6-3
TGTGCCAGCAGCCCCGCCAGGGCGAACACCGGGGAGCTGTTTTTT
CASSPARANTGELFF
>few|-|TRBJ2-7|TRBV7-9
TGTGCCAGCAGCACCGGGAGCCGCTACGAGCAGTACTTC
CASSTGSRYEQYF
>few|-|TRBJ1-1|TRBV20-1
TGCAAGGGGCAGCCACCTTTGGGGACTGAAGCTTTCTTT
CKGQPPLGTEAFF
>-|-|TRBJ2-5|TRBV3-1
TGTGCCAGCAGCCAAGGAGCGCCGCTAGTGAAAGAGACCCAGTACTTC
CASSQGAPLVKETQYF
>-|-|TRBJ2-7|TRBV4-2
TGTGCCAGCAGCCAGTTGACAGCCTACGAGCAGTACTTC
CASSQLTAYEQYF
>many|-|TRBJ2-3|TRBV5-5
TGTGCCAGCAGCTTGGGTTGGGGGACAGATACGCAGTATTTT
CASSLGWGTDTQYF
>few|TRBD1|TRBJ1-2|TRBV4-3
TGCGCCAGCAGCCTAGGACAGGCAACTAACTATGGCTACACCTTC
CASSLGQATNYGYTF
>-|-|TRBJ1-2|TRBV12-3/TRBV12-4
TGTGCCAGCACCCCACAGGGATCCATCTATGGCTACACCTTC
CASTPQGSIYGYTF
>-|TRBD1|TRBJ2-7|TRBV10-3
TGTGCCATCATGGGACAGGGGACTTACGAGCAGTACTTC
CAIMGQGTYEQYF
>few|-|TRBJ1-2|TRBV3-1
TGTGCCAGCAGCCCCCCCGCAGGCGAATATGGCTACACCTTC
CASSPPAGEYGYTF
>-|TRBD1|TRBJ1-1|TRBV28
TGTGCCAGCAGCGACAGGGGGAGTGCCACTGAAGCTTTCTTT
CASSDRGSATEAFF
>-|TRBD2|TRBJ2-1|TRBV20-1
TGCAGTGCTAGAGATAGCCAGCGGGGGGGCCTTGAGCAGTTCTTC
CSARDSQRGGLEQFF
>-|-|TRBJ1-6|TRBV5-1
TGCGCCAGCAGCTTGCGGAACCTTAATTCACCCCTCCACTTT
CASSLRNLNSPLHF
>-|TRBD1|TRBJ2-7|TRBV28
TGTGCCAGCACCCACAGACAGGGGAATAACGAGCAGTACTTC
CASTHRQGNNEQYF
>few|-|TRBJ1-5|TRBV27
TGTGCCAGCAGTTTCTCAGGGTCTAGGCAGCCCCAGCATTTT
CASSFSGSRQPQHF
>-|-|TRBJ1-1|TRBV6-2/TRBV6-3
TGTGCCAGCAGCCCCACGATAGAGAACACTGAAGCTTTCTTT
CASSPTIENTEAFF
>-|TRBD1|TRBJ2-2|TRBV20-1
TGCAGTGCGAGCCTAACAGGGGTAGACACCGGGGAGCTGTTTTTT
CSASLTGVDTGELFF
>few|-|TRBJ2-7|TRBV7-8
TGTGCCAGCAGCTCTCTCGGACAAACCTACGAGCAGTACTTC
CASSSLGQTYEQYF
>-|-|TRBJ2-3|TRBV6-1
TGTGCCACCACGTGGGTGGGCTCAGATACGCAGTATTTT
CATTWVGSDTQYF
>-|-|TRBJ2-7|TRBV20-1
TGCAGTGCTAGAGCCCGGGAAGCGGAGTACGAGCAGTACTTC
CSARAREAEYEQYF
>few|TRBD2|TRBJ2-3|TRBV4-1
TGCGCCAGCAGCCAGGCGAGAGCGGGGGTCACAGATACGCAGTATTTT
CASSQARAGVTDTQYF
>many|TRBD1|TRBJ2-1|TRBV12-3/TRBV12-4
TGTGCCAGCGGAAGACAGGGAAATGAGCAGTTCTTC
CASGRQGNEQFF
>few|TRBD2|TRBJ2-1|TRBV29-1
TGCAGCGTTGGGGGTTCTAGCGGGAGGGCTGCTGAGCAGTTCTTC
CSVGGSSGRAAEQFF
>-|TRBD1|TRBJ2-7|TRBV19
TGTGCCAGTAGTCCCCCGGGACAGAAATACGAGCAGTACTTC
CASSPPGQKYEQYF
>few|TRBD1|TRBJ1-1|TRBV5-4
TGTGCCAGCAGCACTCCGGGACAGGGCAACACTGAAGCTTTCTTT
CASSTPGQGNTEAFF
>-|-|TRBJ2-2|TRBV18
TGTGCCAGCTCACCACCTCCAGGGGACGCGAACACCGGGGAGCTGTTTTTT
CASSPPPGDANTGELFF
>-|TRBD2|TRBJ2-7|TRBV20-1
TGCAGTGCCCACCTGTCCGGGACTAGCGGGTCCTACGAGCAGTACTTC
CSAHLSGTSGSYEQYF
>-|TRBD1|TRBJ2-7|TRBV6-1
TGTGCCAGCAGTCCCTCTACCGGGACAGGGTACTCCTACGAGCAGTACTTC
CASSPSTGTGYSYEQYF
>-|TRBD2|TRBJ2-1|TRBV9
TGTGCCAGCAGCGTAGGGACTAGCGGGGGGCTGAGCTCCTACAATGAGCAGTTCTTC
CASSVGTSGGLSSYNEQFF